This entry lists 32 T cell receptor beta chains sequenced from one sample in a study of neurological immune-mediated disorders. One entry per CDR3 protein results from TCRdb running MiXCR on the 5' RACE reads. This sample yields about 81,000 distinct CDR3 sequences, of which under 4.5% are seen a single time; approximately 5.8% belongs to the top ten. Time point noted: longitudinal time-point 3. Sequencing was carried out using PBMCs. The origin of the receptors is a woman aged 60-75 years with multiple sclerosis.

This clonotype occurred many times. The CDR3 reads CASSLAPPLGKNIQYF. Here the CDR3 DNA reads TGCGCCAGCAGCTTGGCTCCACCACTAGGAAAAAACATTCAGTACTTC. The J gene is TRBJ2-4, the V gene TRBV5-1, with a weak D call TRBD2 (5 bases). Germline assignment: CDR1 SGHRS and CDR2 YFSETQ. The CDR3 has 16 residues. V was clipped by 0 bases and J by 4 bases, with 14 bases between them.

The sample holds many counts of this clonotype. The V gene is TRBV20-1, the J gene TRBJ2-1; perhaps TRBD1 as D (5 bases). Germline CDR1 DFQATT, CDR2 SNEGSKA (reference sequence). This CDR3 has 11 amino acids. The V end was cut by 6 bases, the J end by 9 bases, with 12 bases between. The CDR3: CSAKRGAEQFF. CDR3 DNA: TGCAGTGCCAAGCGTGGGGCTGAGCAGTTCTTC.

Many counts were recorded for this clonotype. The gene calls are TRBV7-8 and TRBJ2-1; 14 nucleotides match TRBD2. The V gene's germline CDR1 is SGHVS and CDR2 FQNEAQ. With 6 bases clipped from V and 10 bases from J, the junction kept 11 bases outside the gene matches. This CDR3 contains 16 residues. The CDR3 loop reads CASRPPGLAGDSEQFF. The CDR3 DNA reads TGTGCCAGCAGACCACCGGGACTAGCGGGGGATTCGGAGCAGTTCTTC.

This clonotype appeared many times. The chain couples TRBV3-1 to TRBJ1-6; unclear D gene. Germline V gene sequence: CDR1 LGHDT, CDR2 YNNKEL (reference sequence). V shed 3 bases and J shed 10 bases, with 16 bases lying between them. The CDR3 spans 15 residues. CDR3 DNA sequence: TGTGCCAGCAGCCAGGTCGGCGGCCGTAGCTCACCCCTCCACTTT. It translates to CASSQVGGRSSPLHF.

At least ten counts were recorded for this clonotype. The rearrangement joins TRBV25-1 to TRBJ2-3, with D possibly TRBD2 on 5 matching bases. V was cut by 7 bases and J by 4 bases, with 15 bases left in between. This CDR3 is built from 14 residues. The V gene's germline CDR1 is MGHDK and CDR2 SYGVNS. The CDR3 is CASMEPGKADTQYF. CDR3 nucleotides: TGTGCCAGCATGGAACCGGGGAAGGCAGATACGCAGTATTTT.

This clonotype was observed many times. The V gene is TRBV20-1, the J gene TRBJ2-7, with TRBD1 matching 7 bases. Germline CDR1 reads DFQATT; CDR2 reads SNEGSKA (reference sequence). CDR3 length: 15 residues. Trimming at V came to 3 bases and at J to 0 bases, leaving 8 bases not matched to a gene. CDR3 loop: CSASKGTAASYEQYF. The CDR3 DNA follows: TGCAGTGCTAGTAAAGGGACAGCTGCCTCCTACGAGCAGTACTTC.

This clonotype was picked up many times. This sequence joins TRBV6-5 and TRBJ2-5; 8 positions match TRBD1. The junction had 5 bases not matched to a gene; V was cut back by 6 bases and J by 5 bases. This CDR3 has 13 amino acids. From germline, CDR1 is MNHEY and CDR2 SVGAGI. Here the CDR3 reads CASRGQGVETQYF. CDR3 nucleotides: TGTGCCAGCAGAGGACAGGGTGTGGAGACCCAGTACTTC.

This clonotype was seen repeatedly, ten times or more. V is TRBV5-1 and J is TRBJ1-5; possible D gene TRBD1, 5 bases. The V gene's germline CDR1 is SGHRS and CDR2 YFSETQ. V was shortened by 4 bases and J by 2 bases, with 13 bases between the two germline ends. The length of the CDR3 is 15 residues. The CDR3: CASSPDLGGNQPQHF. The CDR3 nucleotides read TGCGCCAGCAGCCCGGACCTGGGGGGCAATCAGCCCCAGCATTTT.

This clonotype was observed a few times. The chain combines TRBV9 with TRBJ1-2, with no clear D. Germline V lookup: CDR1 SGDLS, CDR2 YYNGEE. The CDR3 extends over 14 amino acids. V lost 0 bases and J lost 6, with 12 bases in between. The CDR3 is CASSVGPGSHGYTF. The DNA of the CDR3 is TGTGCCAGCAGCGTAGGCCCGGGTTCACATGGCTACACCTTC.

At least ten counts were recorded for this clonotype. This CDR3 reads CSAGDRAYGYTF. The CDR3 DNA is TGCAGCGCAGGGGACAGGGCCTATGGCTACACCTTC. This rearrangement joins TRBV29-1 to TRBJ1-2, with 9 bases that match TRBD1. The CDR3 is 12 amino acids. Per the germline V gene, CDR1 is SQVTM and CDR2 is ANQGSEA. V trimming: 7 bases; J trimming: 4 bases; junction bases outside the gene matches: 4.

This clonotype came up a few times. The chain has TRBV18 and TRBJ2-7, with D possibly TRBD1 on 6 matching bases. V lost 4 bases and J lost 7, with 14 bases in between. The CDR3 contains 13 residues. Germline-derived CDR1 and CDR2 are KGHSH and LQKENI. CDR3 sequence: CASSLRDTLEQYF. The DNA for the CDR3 is TGTGCCAGCTCACTCCGGGACACCCTTGAGCAGTACTTC.

This clonotype appeared many times. This chain connects TRBV4-1 to TRBJ2-1, with 14 bases aligning to TRBD2. The CDR3 has 20 amino acids. The germline V gene has CDR1 MGHRA and CDR2 YSYEKL. V lost 1 base to trimming and J lost 5 bases; unmatched junction nucleotides: 13. The CDR3 DNA follows: TGCGCCAGCAGCCAAGCACAAGCCCAGACTAGCGGGGGGGCAGACAATGAGCAGTTCTTC. It codes for CASSQAQAQTSGGADNEQFF.

This clonotype has at least ten counts. This rearrangement joins TRBV3-1 to TRBJ2-3, with D perhaps matching TRBD1 or TRBD2 (5 bases each). Germline CDR1 reads LGHDT; CDR2 reads YNNKEL (reference sequence). The CDR3 totals 13 residues. Trimming removed 2 bases at V and 4 bases at J, with 7 bases between. The CDR3 bases are TGTGCCAGCAGCCAACGGGGCCCAGATACGCAGTATTTT. Translated: CASSQRGPDTQYF.

This clonotype was recorded at least ten times. CDR3 residues: CASSTDGDTGELFF. CDR3 bases: TGCGCCAGCAGTACGGACGGAGACACCGGGGAGCTGTTTTTT. The V call is TRBV5-1, the J call TRBJ2-2; D not resolved. This CDR3 is 14 amino acids long. Trimming took 5 bases from V and 3 from J, leaving 11 bases between them. Per germline, CDR1 SGHRS and CDR2 YFSETQ.

This clonotype was detected many times. This sequence joins TRBV5-5 and TRBJ2-2; D unresolved. Trimming shortened V by 4 bases and J by 1 base, and 11 bases separated the two germline ends. CDR1 and CDR2 (germline): SGHKS, YYEKEE (reference sequence). The CDR3 length is 15 residues. Here the CDR3 DNA reads TGTGCCAGCAGCCTGACGCGTATGAACACCGGGGAGCTGTTTTTT. Protein product: CASSLTRMNTGELFF.

In this sample, this clonotype turned up many times. This chain joins TRBV7-2 and TRBJ2-5; D not resolved. Germline V lookup: CDR1 SGHTA, CDR2 FQGNSA. The V end lost 6 bases, the J end lost 4 bases, and 12 bases lay between the germline ends. The length of the CDR3 is 13 residues. The CDR3 is CASRRALGETQYF. CDR3 DNA sequence: TGTGCCAGCAGACGGGCCCTGGGAGAGACCCAGTACTTC.

This clonotype was counted many times. The V and J genes are TRBV7-8 and TRBJ1-5; tentative D call: TRBD1 (6 bases). CDR3 length: 14 residues. Germline assignment: CDR1 SGHVS and CDR2 FQNEAQ. Trimming shortened V by 3 bases and J by 9 bases, and 15 bases separated the two germline ends. The CDR3 here is CASSLQQGLGPQHF. In DNA form, the CDR3 reads TGTGCCAGCAGCTTGCAACAGGGCCTTGGGCCCCAGCATTTT.

This clonotype was detected many times. This rearrangement joins TRBV12-3 or TRBV12-4 to TRBJ2-3; D might be TRBD2 (7 bases). V was cut by 4 bases and J by 2 bases, with 13 bases left in between. This CDR3 is 15 amino acids long. As DNA, the CDR3 is TGTGCCAGCAGTTGGGGCGGGGGCCCCACAGATACGCAGTATTTT. Protein sequence: CASSWGGGPTDTQYF.

This clonotype has ten or more counts. This rearrangement joins TRBV12-3 or TRBV12-4 to TRBJ1-5, with 10 bases identical to TRBD1. The ends lost 5 bases at V and 3 bases at J; junction bases unmatched: 13. This CDR3 has 18 residues. CDR3 protein: CASSLGTGVLVYNQPQHF. CDR3 nucleotide sequence: TGTGCCAGCAGTCTAGGGACAGGGGTGTTGGTATACAATCAGCCCCAGCATTTT.

This clonotype has a count of ten or more. V is TRBV14 and J is TRBJ1-2; 8 bases map to TRBD1. Trimming removed 1 base from V and 7 bases from J; junction bases left unmatched: 5. The CDR3 consists of 14 residues. The V gene's germline CDR1 is SGHDN and CDR2 FVKESK. CDR3 nucleotide sequence: TGTGCCAGCAGCCAAGCCACAGGGGGGGCTGGCTACACCTTC. This gives the protein CASSQATGGAGYTF.

This clonotype has at least ten counts. The chain couples TRBV6-5 to TRBJ1-6, with D perhaps matching TRBD1 (6 bases). Trimming shortened V by 0 bases and J by 9 bases, and 15 bases separated the two germline ends. Germline lookup yields CDR1 MNHEY and CDR2 SVGAGI. The CDR3 covers 16 residues. For the CDR3, the DNA is TGTGCCAGCAGTTACTCGAGGTGGGCGGGGGCTTCACCCCTCCACTTT. Translation: CASSYSRWAGASPLHF.

Comments on this clonotype: At one end the junction does not follow the germline gene, possibly because of a read error. The rearrangement uses TRBV28 and TRBJ2-2; D is unresolved. Germline V gene sequence: CDR1 MDHEN, CDR2 SYDVKM. The length of the CDR3 is 12 residues. CDR3 sequence (DNA): TGTGCCGGCAGTTTCGACACCTGGGAGCTGTTTTTT. Translation gives CAGSFDTWELFF. Looking up the rest from reference TRBV28 and TRBJ2-2 gives the full variable domain: DVKVTQSSRYLVKRTGEKVFLECVQDMDHENMFWYRQDPGLGLRLIYFSYDVKMKEKGDIPEGYSVSREKKERFSLILESASTNQTSMYLCAGSFDTWELFFGEGSRLTVL.

This clonotype was observed many times. The DNA is omitted, as the CDR3 cannot be located on it reliably, and the CDR3 follows TCRdb's listing. V usage is TRBV7-2 and J usage is TRBJ2-3. Germline V gene sequence: CDR1 SGHTA, CDR2 FQGNSA. The CDR3 is 19 residues long, counting both termini. CDR3 amino acids: CASSFYICSVADTTDTQYF.

This clonotype has a count of ten or more. The rearrangement links TRBV7-9 to TRBJ2-5; D gene unclear. Trimming stripped 1 base from V and 1 base from J, with 7 bases between. Germline assignment: CDR1 SEHNR and CDR2 FQNEAQ (reference sequence). CDR3 length equals 14 residues. CDR3 residues: CASSLVGSQETQYF. CDR3 in DNA: TGTGCCAGCAGCTTAGTCGGCAGCCAAGAGACCCAGTACTTC.

In this sample, this clonotype turned up many times. This rearrangement joins TRBV14 to TRBJ1-5; D is unclear. V was shortened by 6 bases and J by 5 bases, with 17 bases between the two germline ends. Per the germline V gene, CDR1 is SGHDN and CDR2 is FVKESK. This CDR3 is built from 15 residues. CDR3 coding DNA: TGTGCCAGCAGACCCCCGTGGCTCGGCGATCAGCCCCAGCATTTT. It encodes CASRPPWLGDQPQHF.

This clonotype was found many times. V and J are TRBV15 and TRBJ1-2; D possibly corresponds to TRBD1 (5 bases). From germline, CDR1 is LNHNV and CDR2 YYDKDF (reference sequence). The CDR3 sequence is 16 residues long. Trimming left V 2 bases short and J 6 bases short, with 19 bases between. DNA for the CDR3: TGTGCCACCAGCAGACCCGACCTCAGGGATTGGCATGGCTACACCTTC. Protein product: CATSRPDLRDWHGYTF.

This clonotype was found many times. The rearrangement links TRBV5-1 to TRBJ2-2, with D perhaps matching TRBD1 (5 bases). The V and J ends lost 7 bases and 4 bases respectively, with 17 bases between them. This CDR3 region has 15 residues. Germline CDR1 and CDR2: SGHRS and YFSETQ. This CDR3 reads CASRWFGASTGELFF. The CDR3 DNA sequence: TGCGCCAGCCGCTGGTTTGGGGCCAGCACCGGGGAGCTGTTTTTT.

At least ten counts were recorded for this clonotype. This chain links TRBV20-1 with TRBJ1-5; D call uncertain. V lost 2 bases to trimming and J lost 8 bases, with 16 bases between them. Germline lookup yields CDR1 DFQATT and CDR2 SNEGSKA (reference sequence). This CDR3 spans 14 amino acids. CDR3 coding DNA: TGCAGTGCTAGACAAGAGGTCGGGTGGGAGCCCCAGCATTTT. As protein: CSARQEVGWEPQHF.

This clonotype was recorded many times. The chain has TRBV9 and TRBJ2-3; D may be TRBD1 (5 bases). The length of the CDR3 is 15 residues. Per the germline V gene, CDR1 is SGDLS and CDR2 is YYNGEE. V was shortened by 0 bases and J by 3 bases, with 11 bases between the two germline ends. The CDR3 DNA reads TGTGCCAGCAGCGTAGATCAGGGTCAAACAGATACGCAGTATTTT. Encoded protein: CASSVDQGQTDTQYF.

In this sample, this clonotype turned up many times. CDR3 loop: CASSGDPNYGYTF. CDR3 sequence (DNA): TGCGCCAGCAGCGGGGATCCTAACTATGGCTACACCTTC. This chain connects TRBV5-1 to TRBJ1-2; D gene uncertain. The germline V and J ends were trimmed by 4 bases and 0 bases, with 7 bases remaining between them. In germline, CDR1 is SGHRS, CDR2 YFSETQ. The CDR3 is made up of 13 amino acids.

This clonotype was seen repeatedly, ten times or more. The V and J genes are TRBV27 and TRBJ2-3, with 9 nucleotides matching TRBD1. Germline trimming cut 5 bases from V and 1 base from J; bases unmatched to any gene: 4. The germline gives CDR1 MNHEY, CDR2 SMNVEV (reference sequence). The CDR3 is 15 amino acids. This CDR3 is CASSGTGKGTDTQYF. The CDR3 nucleotides are TGTGCCAGCAGTGGGACAGGGAAAGGCACAGATACGCAGTATTTT.

This clonotype showed up many times. The chain employs TRBV10-2 and TRBJ2-5, with D possibly matching TRBD1 (6 bases). The length of the CDR3 is 17 residues. The germline V gene encodes CDR1 WSHSY and CDR2 SAAADI. V was shortened by 1 base and J by 5 bases, with 20 bases between the two germline ends. CDR3 sequence reads: CASSEFYRTTGRETQYF. The DNA of the CDR3 is TGCGCCAGCAGTGAGTTCTACAGAACTACAGGGCGGGAGACCCAGTACTTC.